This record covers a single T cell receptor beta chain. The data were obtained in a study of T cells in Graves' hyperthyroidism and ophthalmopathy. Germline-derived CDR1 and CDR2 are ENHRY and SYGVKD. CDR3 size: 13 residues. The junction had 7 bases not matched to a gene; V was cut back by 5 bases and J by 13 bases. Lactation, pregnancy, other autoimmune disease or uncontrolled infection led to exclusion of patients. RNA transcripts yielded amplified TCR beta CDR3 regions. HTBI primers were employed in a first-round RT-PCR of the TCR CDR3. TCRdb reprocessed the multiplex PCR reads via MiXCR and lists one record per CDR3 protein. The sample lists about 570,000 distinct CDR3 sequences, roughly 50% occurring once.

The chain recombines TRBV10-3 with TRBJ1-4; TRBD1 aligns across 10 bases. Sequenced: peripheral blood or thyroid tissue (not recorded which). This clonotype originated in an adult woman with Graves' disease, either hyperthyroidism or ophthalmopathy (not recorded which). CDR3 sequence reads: CAISRTGGEILFF. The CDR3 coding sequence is TGTGCCATCAGTAGGACAGGGGGTGAGATACTGTTTTTT.